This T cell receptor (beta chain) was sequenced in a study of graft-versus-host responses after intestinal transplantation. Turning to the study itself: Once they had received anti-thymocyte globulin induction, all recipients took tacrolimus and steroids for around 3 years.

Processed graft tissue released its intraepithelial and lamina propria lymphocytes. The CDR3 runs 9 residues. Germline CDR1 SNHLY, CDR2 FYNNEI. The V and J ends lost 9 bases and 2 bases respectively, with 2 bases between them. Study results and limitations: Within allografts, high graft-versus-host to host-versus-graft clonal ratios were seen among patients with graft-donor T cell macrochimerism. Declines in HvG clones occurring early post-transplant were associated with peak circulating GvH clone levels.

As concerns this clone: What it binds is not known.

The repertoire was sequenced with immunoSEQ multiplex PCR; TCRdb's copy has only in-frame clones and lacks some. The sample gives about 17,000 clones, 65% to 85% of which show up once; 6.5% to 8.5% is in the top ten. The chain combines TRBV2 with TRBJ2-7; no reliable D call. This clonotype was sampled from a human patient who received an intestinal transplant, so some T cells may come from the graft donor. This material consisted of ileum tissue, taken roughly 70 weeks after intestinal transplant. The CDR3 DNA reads TGTGCCAGGACCTACGAGCAGTACTTC. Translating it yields CARTYEQYF.